This TCR beta chain was documented in a study of blood T cells in healthy people across ages. Study-wide findings and caveats: Per million T cells, TCR beta diversity dropped about linearly as age rose. Expanded clonotype shifts may have been confounded, as the donors had an unknown CMV status.

It was with a sample-barcoded 5' primer and a J-beta primer mix that a second PCR of roughly 6 to 11 cycles was run. All cDNA molecules were each tagged by a template-switch adaptor with 12 random nucleotides. One entry per CDR3 protein, called by TCRdb with MiXCR from the 5' RACE reads. Of about 1.6 million distinct CDR3 sequences listed, almost 35% were seen once; the top ten hold 10% to 12%. Concerning this clonotype: The antigen is not known.

Samples each yielded at least 5 micrograms of total RNA. This TCR was recovered from a woman aged 25 to 39 in good health. Sequencing was done on a sample of blood.

CDR3 coding DNA: TGTGCCAGCAGCGTAGATGGCCGTACCTACGAGCAGTACTTC. It translates to CASSVDGRTYEQYF. This sequence joins TRBV9 and TRBJ2-7; D unresolved. The V and J ends lost 0 bases and 2 bases respectively, with 9 bases between them. Germline assignment: CDR1 SGDLS and CDR2 YYNGEE. This CDR3 spans 14 amino acids.